This record covers a single T cell receptor beta chain. The V gene's germline CDR1 is SNHLY and CDR2 FYNNEI. V dropped 6 bases and J dropped 1; count of bases not matched to a gene: 6. The CDR3 is made up of 15 amino acids. This record belongs to a study of blood T cell repertoires in COVID-19. This table comes from immunoSEQ multiplex PCR, and its TCRdb copy is limited to in-frame clones, with some not included. The sample has around 130,000 clones; approximately 80% are singletons. The rearrangement uses TRBV2 and TRBJ1-1, with 9 bases matching TRBD1. This sequence was found in a woman in her sixties with acute or convalescent COVID-19. Sequenced input: peripheral blood. The CDR3 region is CASRDRGESNTEAFF. The CDR3 DNA is TGTGCCAGCAGGGACAGGGGTGAGTCGAACACTGAAGCTTTCTTT.